This T cell receptor beta chain was observed in a study of CD8+CD57+ T cells in acquired aplastic anemia (dated by TCRdb to between 2018 and 2020). The study in broad terms: On average, sorted CD4+ and CD8+ cells yielded about 3 ug of extracted DNA, with a range of about 0.19 to 30 ug. For healthy donor samples, the average read count was approximately 10 million for CD4+ cells and 11.0 million for CD8+ cells. Points the paper makes about the study in general: Although twenty-nine CD8+ CDR3 sequences were shared by patients and controls, these sequences appeared highly expressed in patients and within the immunodominant clones of patients. Patients and healthy controls showed no significant difference in CD8+ Simpson's diversity (P=0.060).

V trim: 0 bases; J trim: 3 bases; unmatched bases: 3. The germline V gene yields MNHEY for CDR1 and SVGEGT for CDR2. Reading from cysteine to phenylalanine, the CDR3 counts 17 amino acids. Here the CDR3 DNA is all that survives: 51 bases in frame from base 1. TCR beta VDJ combination and CDR3 sequence profiling used genomic DNA as the template. An Illumina HiSeq 2000 was the platform used for TCR repertoire sequencing. In the original analysis: TRBV/TRBJ rearrangement plots, CDR3 size and DJ length profiles, and Simpson's diversity index were used to evaluate the repertoires. The most abundant DNA sequence in the deep sequencing data was defined as the immunodominant clone. CDR3 amino acid sequences were checked for sharing between subjects and were compared against published repertoires and the VDJdb database. TCRdb applied fastp at Q25 and MiXCR to the public reads, then kept only in-frame beta chains. Rows with one shared CDR3 protein collapse into an entry with the most common genes and DNA. The V and J calls and clone size come from TCRdb's table, not from the authors' own analysis. The sample table holds 150,000 to 200,000 distinct CDR3 sequences, of which just under 65% were seen once. The ten largest account for 45% of the sample.

This clonotype was found many times. It lacks a known antigen. It has no much larger one-base neighbor in the sample; base qualities were not kept. The study deep-sequenced TCR repertoires of sorted CD4+ and CD8+ blood T cells from severe aplastic anemia patients and healthy subjects. Ficoll-Paque density gradient centrifugation was used to isolate peripheral blood mononuclear cells. Before DNA extraction, CD4+ and CD8+ T cells were sorted by FACS or by magnetic beads. The TCR was taken from a human donor in good health. The source material was sorted CD4+, CD8+, or CD8+CD57+ T cells (not recorded which) from PBMCs. The rearrangement joined TRBV6-2 or TRBV6-3 to TRBJ2-5; TRBD2 matches 14 bases in the middle. The CDR3 is CASSYSTSGRAEETQYF. The base sequence is TGTGCCAGCAGTTACTCGACTAGCGGGAGGGCCGAAGAGACCCAGTACTTC.